Each of the 4 T cell receptor beta chains below was sequenced from the same sample in a study of technical replicates of blood from a handful of donors. TCRdb keeps only in-frame clones here, not all; method: immunoSEQ multiplex PCR. The sample yields 75,000 to 100,000 clones, roughly 95% seen once. Source material: T cells isolated from PBMCs. These receptors were taken from a human donor in good health.

The rearrangement uses TRBV9 and TRBJ2-1; 13 bases line up with TRBD2. Trimming took 2 bases from V and 8 from J; bases not matched to a gene: 4. The germline CDR1 and CDR2 sequences are SGDLS and YYNGEE. The CDR3 extends over 15 amino acids. Here the CDR3 DNA reads TGTGCCAGCAGCGTTTTCGGACTAGCGGGAGATGAGCAGTTCTTC. This sequence encodes CASSVFGLAGDEQFF.

This chain connects TRBV14 to TRBJ1-2, with 7 nucleotides matching TRBD1. Germline-derived CDR1 and CDR2 are SGHDN and FVKESK. CDR3 length: 13 residues. V lost 3 bases, J lost 5 bases, and 3 bases stayed unmatched. CDR3 sequence: CASSHGTVYGYTF. The CDR3 DNA is TGTGCCAGCAGCCACGGGACAGTTTATGGCTACACCTTC. The variable domain in full, with the rest retrieved from reference TRBV14 and TRBJ1-2, is EAGVTQFPSHSVIEKGQTVTLRCDPISGHDNLYWYRRVMGKEIKFLLHFVKESKQDESGMPNNRFLAERTGGTYSTLKVQPAELEDSGVYFCASSHGTVYGYTFGSGTRLTVV.

The chain joins TRBV29-1 to TRBJ1-1, with D tentatively TRBD1 (6 bases). Trimming took 3 bases from V and 3 from J, leaving 14 bases between them. Per the germline V gene, CDR1 is SQVTM and CDR2 is ANQGSEA. This CDR3 contains 14 residues. The chain's CDR3 is CSVDLVTGHTEAFF. CDR3 in DNA: TGCAGCGTTGATCTTGTAACAGGGCACACTGAAGCTTTCTTT. Drawing the rest from reference TRBV29-1 and TRBJ1-1, the complete variable domain is SAVISQKPSRDICQRGTSLTIQCQVDSQVTMMFWYRQQPGQSLTLIATANQGSEATYESGFVIDKFPISRPNLTFSTLTVSNMSPEDSSIYLCSVDLVTGHTEAFFGQGTRLTVV.

The rearrangement joins TRBV5-8 to TRBJ1-2; D unclear. V was cut by 4 bases and J by 5 bases, with 18 bases left in between. This CDR3 comprises 15 residues. Germline CDR1 is SGHTS and CDR2 is YDEGEE. The CDR3 spells CASSSIGSPSYGYTF. CDR3 in DNA: TGTGCCAGCAGCAGCATCGGGTCCCCCTCTTATGGCTACACCTTC.